This TCR beta chain was captured by sequencing in a study of cytomegalovirus exposure and HLA in healthy donors. Vbeta (60) and Jbeta (13) primers were used in the PCR. Libraries were prepared by immunoSEQ multiplex PCR; TCRdb keeps only in-frame clonotypes and omits some of them. The table records approximately 61,000 clones, 55% to 70% of them present only once. Trimming shortened V by 2 bases and J by 2 bases, and 16 bases separated the two germline ends. This CDR3 comprises 17 residues. The germline gives CDR1 MGHDK, CDR2 SYGVNS. Sequenced input: PBMCs. J is TRBJ2-1 and V is TRBV25-1, with D tentatively TRBD1 (6 bases). This sequence was found in a woman between 45 and 60 years old in good health and CMV-seronegative. CDR3 DNA: TGTGCCAGCAGTGAACAATGGGGCAGGGGAACCTACAATGAGCAGTTCTTC. This encodes CASSEQWGRGTYNEQFF.